This T cell receptor (beta chain) was captured in a study of OX40 agonist ivuxolimab in advanced cancers. The overall study: Around 40% of patients had received prior checkpoint inhibitor therapy.

Germline V gene sequence: CDR1 LNHDA, CDR2 SQIVND (reference sequence). The CDR3 consists of 14 residues. Trimming stripped 7 bases from V and 1 base from J, with 12 bases between. Study outcomes and limitations: In general, CD8+ T cells held more expanded clones than CD4+ did, on average. The study found among the lowest clonal expansion in partial responders at 0.1-3.0 mg/kg. Blood T cells, both CD4+ and CD8+, expanded clonally by week 6 at 0.1 to 3.0 mg/kg.

Comment on this clone: Its antigen is not known.

Only in-frame clones appear in the TCRdb table, and some are missing; sequencing was by immunoSEQ multiplex PCR. The repertoire includes roughly 70,000 clones, approximately 88% of them detected once, and 2.5% to 3% sits in the top ten. The receptor was isolated from an adult with an advanced solid tumor such as melanoma, head and neck, liver or kidney cancer. The chain combines TRBV19 with TRBJ2-3; D is possibly TRBD1 or TRBD2 (5 bases each). Source: CD4+ or CD8+ T cells sorted from blood, taken in a trial of the OX40 agonist ivuxolimab. The CDR3 protein is CASKVGAGTDTQYF. In DNA form, the CDR3 reads TGTGCCAGTAAAGTCGGGGCCGGCACAGATACGCAGTATTTT.